This T cell receptor beta chain emerged from a study of CD8+CD57+ T cells in acquired aplastic anemia. This clonotype occurred once. No antigen is known for it. Genomic DNA, serving as template, underwent TCR beta VDJ and CDR3 profiling. TCRdb passed the reads through MiXCR, listing each CDR3 protein once. The sample carries 250,000 to 300,000 distinct CDR3 sequences, 45% to 65% recorded once. The study's findings and limits: The same twenty-nine CD8+ CDR3 sequences occurred in patients and in controls.

CDR1 is SGHRS, CDR2 YFSETQ, per germline. This CDR3 spans 17 amino acids. Trimming took 5 bases from V and 0 from J; bases not matched to a gene: 8. The gene calls are TRBV5-1 and TRBJ2-1, with 10 bases lining up with TRBD2. This clonotype was sampled from a human donor with severe aplastic anemia or a healthy control (not recorded which). Sequencing input: sorted CD4+, CD8+, or CD8+CD57+ T cells (not recorded which) from PBMCs. In DNA form, the CDR3 reads TGCGCCAGCAGAACTAGCGGGGCCTGGACCTCCTACAATGAGCAGTTCTTC. Protein sequence: CASRTSGAWTSYNEQFF. The whole variable domain, remainder taken from reference TRBV5-1 and TRBJ2-1, is KAGVTQTPRYLIKTRGQQVTLSCSPISGHRSVSWYQQTPGQGLQFLFEYFSETQRNKGNFPGRFSGRQFSNSRSEMNVSTLELGDSALYLCASRTSGAWTSYNEQFFGPGTRLTVL.